These 21 T cell receptor beta chains share one sample of origin, sequenced in a study of T-cell reconstitution after alpha-beta-depleted transplantation in children. Researchers prepared the TCRbeta library using unique molecular identifiers, the study reports. One entry per CDR3 protein, called by TCRdb with MiXCR from the PCR reads. This table has about 580,000 distinct CDR3 sequences, 23% appearing once. Sequencing was performed on PBMCs, mostly from graft donor cells, taken 360 days after TCRalphabeta/CD19-depleted stem cell transplant. The receptors come from a boy less than two years old who had a stem cell transplant for acute myeloid leukemia, so the T cells may come from the graft donor.

The sample holds many counts of this clonotype. The chain has TRBV5-1 and TRBJ2-3, with D possibly TRBD2 on 5 matching bases. The germline V and J ends were trimmed by 0 bases and 2 bases, with 10 bases remaining between them. The CDR3 is 15 residues long. From germline, CDR1 is SGHRS and CDR2 YFSETQ. The CDR3 is CASSLGNRDTDTQYF. CDR3 in DNA: TGCGCCAGCAGCTTGGGGAATCGGGACACAGATACGCAGTATTTT.

This clonotype was seen a handful of times. The V call is TRBV9, the J call TRBJ1-6, with 9 bases that match TRBD1. Trimming removed 3 bases from V and 1 base from J; junction bases left unmatched: 11. Per the germline V gene, CDR1 is SGDLS and CDR2 is YYNGEE. This CDR3 is 19 amino acids long. The CDR3 region has the DNA TGTGCCAGCAGCGCCTCAAGACAGGGGGAGTATTCCTATAATTCACCCCTCCACTTT. This translates into CASSASRQGEYSYNSPLHF.

This clonotype was seen ten or more times. J is TRBJ2-7 and V is TRBV9; a possible D gene is TRBD2 (5 bases). CDR1 and CDR2 (germline): SGDLS, YYNGEE. This CDR3 is built from 14 residues. V was clipped by 0 bases and J by 7 bases, with 14 bases between them. CDR3 region: CASSVGGITGEQYF. In DNA form, the CDR3 reads TGTGCCAGCAGCGTAGGAGGTATCACGGGGGAGCAGTACTTC.

This chain connects TRBV5-6 to TRBJ2-5; 7 positions match TRBD2. From germline, CDR1 is SGHDT and CDR2 YYEEEE. This CDR3 is built from 16 residues. The junction had 13 bases not matched to a gene; V was cut back by 3 bases and J by 5 bases. The CDR3 here is CASSSTSDSALETQYF. The CDR3 DNA is TGTGCCAGCAGCTCCACTAGCGACTCCGCGTTGGAGACCCAGTACTTC.

The J gene is TRBJ1-3, the V gene TRBV29-1; no clear D gene. This CDR3 comprises 16 residues. V lost 4 bases and J 5 bases, leaving 21 bases between the germline ends. The germline V gene has CDR1 SQVTM and CDR2 ANQGSEA. CDR3 loop: CSVGHKSSYSRNTIYF. The DNA of the CDR3 is TGCAGCGTTGGCCACAAGTCATCGTACTCCCGAAACACCATATATTTT.

The chain couples TRBV5-1 to TRBJ2-5; D is unclear. Germline V gene sequence: CDR1 SGHRS, CDR2 YFSETQ. The CDR3 is 14 amino acids. Between the trimmed V and J ends, which lost 4 bases and 2 bases, there was a span of 12 bases. The CDR3 reads CASSVTIGQETQYF. CDR3 nucleotide sequence: TGCGCCAGCAGCGTCACAATCGGGCAAGAGACCCAGTACTTC.

This clonotype was seen more than once but under ten times. V and J are TRBV6-1 and TRBJ1-1; a possible D gene is TRBD1 (6 bases). The CDR3 spans 16 residues. CDR1 is MNHNS, CDR2 SASEGT, per germline. V lost 6 bases, J lost 0 bases, and 17 bases lay in between. CDR3 nucleotides: TGTGCCAGCAGGCGTAACAGGGCCGGAGTGAACACTGAAGCTTTCTTT. The encoded protein is CASRRNRAGVNTEAFF.

This clonotype was picked up a small number of times. The rearrangement links TRBV7-2 to TRBJ2-7; a possible D gene is TRBD1 (6 bases). This CDR3 region has 12 residues. Germline CDR1 SGHTA, CDR2 FQGNSA. V lost 4 bases and J 6 bases, leaving 10 bases between the germline ends. The CDR3 sequence: CASSSTGSEQYF. CDR3 bases: TGTGCCAGCAGCTCCACAGGGAGCGAGCAGTACTTC.

This clonotype has a handful of counts. The chain is built from TRBV20-1 and TRBJ1-5; TRBD1 matches at 10 bases. The V and J ends lost 5 bases and 4 bases, in that order; junction bases with no gene match: 8. The CDR3 length is 15 residues. Germline V gene sequence: CDR1 DFQATT, CDR2 SNEGSKA (reference sequence). The CDR3 is CSAWDRGYGNQPQHF. CDR3 DNA sequence: TGCAGTGCTTGGGACAGGGGTTATGGGAATCAGCCCCAGCATTTT.

This clonotype was observed a handful of times. The chain joins TRBV20-1 to TRBJ2-1, with TRBD2 identical over 7 bases. Per the germline V gene, CDR1 is DFQATT and CDR2 is SNEGSKA (reference sequence). This CDR3 is built from 13 residues. The V and J ends lost 5 bases and 4 bases, in that order; junction bases with no gene match: 5. CDR3 amino acids: CSALGLLYNEQFF. DNA for the CDR3: TGCAGTGCTCTGGGACTACTTTACAATGAGCAGTTCTTC.

In this sample, this clonotype turned up many times. The rearrangement uses TRBV15 and TRBJ2-5; TRBD2 matches 13 bases. Germline V gene sequence: CDR1 LNHNV, CDR2 YYDKDF (reference sequence). V was pared by 0 bases and J by 2 bases, with 3 bases of the junction left unmatched. This CDR3 spans 17 amino acids. CDR3 protein: CATSRDGTSGDQETQYF. In nucleotides, the CDR3 is TGTGCCACCAGCAGAGATGGGACTAGCGGGGATCAAGAGACCCAGTACTTC.

This clonotype has a count of ten or more. Written as DNA, the CDR3 is TGTGCCAGTAGTAACCGGCTAGCACCAGAGACCCAGTACTTC. Translated, it gives CASSNRLAPETQYF. The chain employs TRBV19 and TRBJ2-5; a possible D gene is TRBD2 (5 bases). Germline CDR1 LNHDA, CDR2 SQIVND (reference sequence). This CDR3 comprises 14 residues. V lost 4 bases and J lost 4, with 13 bases in between.

This clonotype was counted at least ten times. CDR3 in DNA: TGTGCCAGCAGCGCCCGTGGGGACTTAAGCACCGGGGAGCTGTTTTTT. It yields the protein CASSARGDLSTGELFF. V gene TRBV7-2 combines with J gene TRBJ2-2, with D possibly TRBD2 on 6 matching bases. V dropped 5 bases and J dropped 4 bases, with 17 bases sitting between them. This CDR3 has 16 residues. The germline CDR1 and CDR2 sequences are SGHTA and FQGNSA.

In this sample, this clonotype turned up a few times. The chain carries TRBV12-3 or TRBV12-4 and TRBJ2-3; no definite D call. V lost 2 bases to trimming and J lost 2 bases, with 8 bases between them. CDR3 length equals 14 residues. CDR3 nucleotides: TGTGCCAGCAGTTTAACCCTCCACACAGATACGCAGTATTTT. Protein product: CASSLTLHTDTQYF.

The chain recombines TRBV20-1 with TRBJ1-2, with D uncertain. The CDR3 loop spans 14 amino acids. Germline CDR1 DFQATT, CDR2 SNEGSKA (reference sequence). V was clipped by 0 bases and J by 8 bases, with 16 bases between them. The CDR3 DNA sequence: TGCAGTGCTAGAGATGGCCACTACTCGTTCGGCTACACCTTC. This gives the protein CSARDGHYSFGYTF.

Note on this clonotype: This may be a read error, as it is one base from a much larger clone. This chain links TRBV20-1 with TRBJ1-1, with 9 positions matching TRBD1. Germline loops: CDR1 DFQATT, CDR2 SNEGSKA (reference sequence). This CDR3 spans 13 amino acids. The CDR3 sequence: CSAETGGGTEALF. CDR3 DNA sequence: TGCAGTGCCGAGACAGGGGGTGGAACTGAAGCTTTGTTT.

This clonotype has at least ten counts. The chain has TRBV12-3 or TRBV12-4 and TRBJ2-3, with D possibly being TRBD1 or TRBD2 (5 bases each). V lost 1 base, J lost 2 bases, and 10 bases lay in between. The CDR3 has 15 amino acids. CDR3 region: CASSLEWGITDTQYF. Here the CDR3 DNA reads TGTGCCAGCAGTTTAGAATGGGGGATCACAGATACGCAGTATTTT.

This clonotype was counted ten times or more. The chain recombines TRBV20-1 with TRBJ2-1; D may match TRBD1 or TRBD2 (5 bases each). The CDR3 extends over 14 amino acids. V was cut by 5 bases and J by 6 bases, with 17 bases left in between. The V gene's germline CDR1 is DFQATT and CDR2 SNEGSKA (reference sequence). The CDR3 here is CSAPGRGPPNEQFF. CDR3 in DNA: TGCAGTGCTCCGGGACGCGGCCCCCCCAATGAGCAGTTCTTC.

This clonotype was detected only a few times. The chain combines TRBV6-2 or TRBV6-3 with TRBJ2-3; D not certain. V lost 2 bases, J lost 0 bases, and 24 bases lay in between. The CDR3 has 20 residues. CDR1 and CDR2 from the germline V gene are MNHEY and SVGEGT. The CDR3 DNA sequence: TGTGCCAGCAGTTACCCATCGGGTGGCCGGTCGGAGTACAGCACAGATACGCAGTATTTT. This encodes CASSYPSGGRSEYSTDTQYF.

At least ten counts were recorded for this clonotype. The V and J genes are TRBV6-1 and TRBJ2-7; 8 bases match TRBD1. V trimming: 6 bases; J trimming: 3 bases; junction bases outside the gene matches: 4. The CDR3 sequence is 13 residues long. The germline V gene has CDR1 MNHNS and CDR2 SASEGT. CDR3 in amino acids: CASRRGQGYEQYV. As DNA, the CDR3 is TGTGCCAGCAGACGTGGACAGGGCTACGAGCAGTACGTC.

This sequence joins TRBV28 and TRBJ2-5; D is unresolved. CDR3 length: 16 amino acids. The germline V gene encodes CDR1 MDHEN and CDR2 SYDVKM. The germline V and J ends were trimmed by 4 bases and 5 bases, with 20 bases remaining between them. The DNA of the CDR3 is TGTGCCAGCAGTTCCCTTAGTTTAAAAGTGGGCGAGACCCAGTACTTC. It codes for CASSSLSLKVGETQYF.